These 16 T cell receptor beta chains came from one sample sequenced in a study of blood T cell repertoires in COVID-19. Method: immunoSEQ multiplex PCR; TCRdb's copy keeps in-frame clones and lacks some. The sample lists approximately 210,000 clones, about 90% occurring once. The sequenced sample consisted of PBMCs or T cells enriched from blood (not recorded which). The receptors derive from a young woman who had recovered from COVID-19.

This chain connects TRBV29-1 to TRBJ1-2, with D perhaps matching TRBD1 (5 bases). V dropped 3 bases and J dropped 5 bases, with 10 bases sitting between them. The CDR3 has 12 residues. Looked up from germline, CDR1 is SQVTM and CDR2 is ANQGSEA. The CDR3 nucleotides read TGCAGCGTTGAGGCCCAGGGATATGGCTACACCTTC. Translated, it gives CSVEAQGYGYTF. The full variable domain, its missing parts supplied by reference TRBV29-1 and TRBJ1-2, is SAVISQKPSRDICQRGTSLTIQCQVDSQVTMMFWYRQQPGQSLTLIATANQGSEATYESGFVIDKFPISRPNLTFSTLTVSNMSPEDSSIYLCSVEAQGYGYTFGSGTRLTVV.

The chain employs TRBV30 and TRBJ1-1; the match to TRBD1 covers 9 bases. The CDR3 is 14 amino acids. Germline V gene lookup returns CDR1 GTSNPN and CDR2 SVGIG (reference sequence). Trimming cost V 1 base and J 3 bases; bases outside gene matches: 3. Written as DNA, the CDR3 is TGTGCCTGGAGTGGGACAGGGGAGGACACTGAAGCTTTCTTT. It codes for CAWSGTGEDTEAFF.

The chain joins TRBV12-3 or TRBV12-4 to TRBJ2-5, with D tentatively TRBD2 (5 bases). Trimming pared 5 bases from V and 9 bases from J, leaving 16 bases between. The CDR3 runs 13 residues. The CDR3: CASSPRLAGAQYF. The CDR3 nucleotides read TGTGCCAGCAGTCCCAGATTAGCCGGGGCCCAGTACTTC.

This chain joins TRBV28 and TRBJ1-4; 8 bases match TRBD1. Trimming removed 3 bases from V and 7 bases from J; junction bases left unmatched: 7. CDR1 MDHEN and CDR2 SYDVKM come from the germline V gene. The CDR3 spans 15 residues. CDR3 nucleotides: TGTGCCAGCAGTTTGGGAGGACAGGGAAGTGAAAAACTGTTTTTT. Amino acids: CASSLGGQGSEKLFF.

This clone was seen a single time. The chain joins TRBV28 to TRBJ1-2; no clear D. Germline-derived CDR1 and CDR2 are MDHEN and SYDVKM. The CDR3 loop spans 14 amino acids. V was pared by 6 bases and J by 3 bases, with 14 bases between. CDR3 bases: TGTGCCAGCAGAGTTACCGACGGGTACTATGGCTACACCTTC. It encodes CASRVTDGYYGYTF.

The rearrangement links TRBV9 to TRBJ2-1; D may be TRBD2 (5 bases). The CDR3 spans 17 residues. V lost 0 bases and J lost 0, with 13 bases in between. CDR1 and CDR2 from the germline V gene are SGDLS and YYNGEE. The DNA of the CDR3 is TGTGCCAGCAGCGTAGAAGGAGCGGTGAGCTCCTACAATGAGCAGTTCTTC. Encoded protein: CASSVEGAVSSYNEQFF.

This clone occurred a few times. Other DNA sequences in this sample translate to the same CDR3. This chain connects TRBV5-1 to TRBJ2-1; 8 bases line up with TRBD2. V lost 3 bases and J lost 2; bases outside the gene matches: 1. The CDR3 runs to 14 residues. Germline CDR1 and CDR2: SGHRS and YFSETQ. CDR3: CASSSGLAYNEQFF. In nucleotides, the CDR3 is TGCGCCAGCAGCTCGGGACTAGCCTACAATGAGCAGTTCTTC.

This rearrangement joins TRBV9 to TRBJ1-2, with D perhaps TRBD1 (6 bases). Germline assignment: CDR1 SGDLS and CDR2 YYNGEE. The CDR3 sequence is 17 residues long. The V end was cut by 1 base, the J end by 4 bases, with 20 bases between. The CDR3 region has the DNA TGTGCCAGCAGCGTAAGGGCAGGGGATATTTACCGCTATGGCTACACCTTC. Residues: CASSVRAGDIYRYGYTF.

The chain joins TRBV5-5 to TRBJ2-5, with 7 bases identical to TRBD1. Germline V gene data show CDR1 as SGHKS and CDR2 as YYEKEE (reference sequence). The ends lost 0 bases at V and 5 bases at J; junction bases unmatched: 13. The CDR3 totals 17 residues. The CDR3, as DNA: TGTGCCAGCAGCTTGGGTCAGAGGCCAGGGGGTTGGGAGACCCAGTACTTC. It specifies CASSLGQRPGGWETQYF.

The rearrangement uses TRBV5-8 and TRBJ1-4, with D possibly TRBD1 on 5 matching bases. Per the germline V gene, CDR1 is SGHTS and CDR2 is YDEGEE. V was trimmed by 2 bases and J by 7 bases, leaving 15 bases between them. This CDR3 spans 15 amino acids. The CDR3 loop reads CASSFPGTRGEKLFF. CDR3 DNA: TGTGCCAGCAGCTTCCCCGGGACTCGGGGTGAAAAACTGTTTTTT.

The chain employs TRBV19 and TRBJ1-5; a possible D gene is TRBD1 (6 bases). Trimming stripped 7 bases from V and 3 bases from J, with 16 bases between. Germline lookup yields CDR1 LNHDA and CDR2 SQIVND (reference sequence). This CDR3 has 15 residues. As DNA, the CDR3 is TGTGCCAGTACGACCCAGGGGAACCCCAATCAGCCCCAGCATTTT. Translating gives CASTTQGNPNQPQHF.

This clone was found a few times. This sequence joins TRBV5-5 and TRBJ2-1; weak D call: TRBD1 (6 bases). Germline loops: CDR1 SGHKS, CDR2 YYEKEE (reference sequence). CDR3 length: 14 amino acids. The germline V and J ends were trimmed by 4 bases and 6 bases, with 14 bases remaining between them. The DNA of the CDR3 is TGTGCCAGCAGCCATACCGGGACATCCAATGAGCAGTTCTTC. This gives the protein CASSHTGTSNEQFF.

The CDR3 DNA sequence: TGTGCCAGCAGTTTATTGGCAGGGGAAGGCACAGATACGCAGTATTTT. It encodes CASSLLAGEGTDTQYF. The gene calls are TRBV27 and TRBJ2-3; perhaps TRBD1 as D (6 bases). This CDR3 is built from 16 residues. With 1 base removed from V and 1 base from J, the gap between germline ends came to 12 bases. Germline assignment: CDR1 MNHEY and CDR2 SMNVEV (reference sequence).

CDR3 DNA: TGTGCCAGCACTCGACTTGAGGGTGGCTACACCTTC. As protein: CASTRLEGGYTF. The gene calls are TRBV7-9 and TRBJ1-2, with D hard to call. V was shortened by 7 bases and J by 7 bases, with 13 bases between the two germline ends. The germline CDR1 and CDR2 sequences are SEHNR and FQNEAQ (reference sequence). The CDR3 covers 12 residues.

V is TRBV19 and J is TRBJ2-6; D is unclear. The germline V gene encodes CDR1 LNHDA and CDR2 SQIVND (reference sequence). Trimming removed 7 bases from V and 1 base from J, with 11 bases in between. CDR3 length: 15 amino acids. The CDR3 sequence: CASTPGRSGANVLTF. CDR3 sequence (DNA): TGTGCCAGTACCCCCGGCAGGTCTGGGGCCAACGTCCTGACTTTC. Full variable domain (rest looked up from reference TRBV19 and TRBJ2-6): DGGITQSPKYLFRKEGQNVTLSCEQNLNHDAMYWYRQDPGQGLRLIYYSQIVNDFQKGDIAEGYSVSREKKESFPLTVTSAQKNPTAFYLCASTPGRSGANVLTFGAGSRLTVL.

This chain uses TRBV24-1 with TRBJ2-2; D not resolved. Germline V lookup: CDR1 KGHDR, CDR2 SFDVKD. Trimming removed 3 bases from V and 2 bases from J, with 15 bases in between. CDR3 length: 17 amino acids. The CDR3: CATSDPSQDANTGELFF. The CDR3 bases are TGTGCCACCAGTGATCCTAGTCAAGATGCAAACACCGGGGAGCTGTTTTTT.